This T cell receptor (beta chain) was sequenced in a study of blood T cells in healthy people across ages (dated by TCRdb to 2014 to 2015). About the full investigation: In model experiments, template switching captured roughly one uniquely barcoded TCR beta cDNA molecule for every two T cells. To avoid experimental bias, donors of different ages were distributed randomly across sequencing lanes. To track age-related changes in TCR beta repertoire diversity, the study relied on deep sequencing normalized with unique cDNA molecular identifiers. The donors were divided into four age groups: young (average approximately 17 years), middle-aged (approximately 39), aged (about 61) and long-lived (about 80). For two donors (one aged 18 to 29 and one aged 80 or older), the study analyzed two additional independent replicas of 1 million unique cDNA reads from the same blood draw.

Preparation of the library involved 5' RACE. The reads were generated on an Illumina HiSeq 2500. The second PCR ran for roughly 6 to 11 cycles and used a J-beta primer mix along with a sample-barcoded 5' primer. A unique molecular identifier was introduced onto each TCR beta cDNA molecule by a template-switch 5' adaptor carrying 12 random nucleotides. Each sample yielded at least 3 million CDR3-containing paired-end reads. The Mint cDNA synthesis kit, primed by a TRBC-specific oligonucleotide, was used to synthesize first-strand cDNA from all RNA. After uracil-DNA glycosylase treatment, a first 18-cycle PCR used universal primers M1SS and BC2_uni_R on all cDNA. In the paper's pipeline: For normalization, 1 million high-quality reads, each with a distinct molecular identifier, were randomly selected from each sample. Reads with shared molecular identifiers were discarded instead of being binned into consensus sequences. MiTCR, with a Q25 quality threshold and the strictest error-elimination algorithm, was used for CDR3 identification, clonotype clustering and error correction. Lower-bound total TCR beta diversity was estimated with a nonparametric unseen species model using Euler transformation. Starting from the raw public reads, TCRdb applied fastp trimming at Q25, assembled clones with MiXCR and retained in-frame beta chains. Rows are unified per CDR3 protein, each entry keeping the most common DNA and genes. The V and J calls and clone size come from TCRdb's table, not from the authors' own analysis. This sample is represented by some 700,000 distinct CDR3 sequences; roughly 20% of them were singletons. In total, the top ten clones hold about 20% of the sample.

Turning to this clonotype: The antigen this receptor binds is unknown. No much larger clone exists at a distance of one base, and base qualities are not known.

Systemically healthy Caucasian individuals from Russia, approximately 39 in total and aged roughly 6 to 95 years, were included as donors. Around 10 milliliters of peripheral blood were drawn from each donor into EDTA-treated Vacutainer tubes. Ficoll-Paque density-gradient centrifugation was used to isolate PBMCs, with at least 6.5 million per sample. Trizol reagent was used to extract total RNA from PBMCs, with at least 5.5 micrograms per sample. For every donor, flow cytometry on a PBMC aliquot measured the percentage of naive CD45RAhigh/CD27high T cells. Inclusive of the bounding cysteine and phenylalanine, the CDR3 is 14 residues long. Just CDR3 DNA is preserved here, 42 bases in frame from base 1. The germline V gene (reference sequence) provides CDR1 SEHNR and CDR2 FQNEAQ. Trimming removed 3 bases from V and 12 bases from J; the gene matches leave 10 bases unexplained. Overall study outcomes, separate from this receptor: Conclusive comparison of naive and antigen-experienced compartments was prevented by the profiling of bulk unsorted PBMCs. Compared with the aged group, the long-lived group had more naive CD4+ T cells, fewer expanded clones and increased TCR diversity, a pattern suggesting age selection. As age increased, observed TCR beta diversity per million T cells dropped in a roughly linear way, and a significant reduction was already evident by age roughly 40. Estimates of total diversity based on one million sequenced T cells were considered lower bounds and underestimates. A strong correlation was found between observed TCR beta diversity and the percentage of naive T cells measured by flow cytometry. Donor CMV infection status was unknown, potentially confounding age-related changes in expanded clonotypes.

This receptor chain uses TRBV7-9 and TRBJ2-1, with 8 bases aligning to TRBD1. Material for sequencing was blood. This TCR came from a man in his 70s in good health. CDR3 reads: CASSFLGTGERQFF. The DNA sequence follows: TGTGCCAGCAGCTTCCTCGGGACAGGCGAACGGCAGTTCTTC.